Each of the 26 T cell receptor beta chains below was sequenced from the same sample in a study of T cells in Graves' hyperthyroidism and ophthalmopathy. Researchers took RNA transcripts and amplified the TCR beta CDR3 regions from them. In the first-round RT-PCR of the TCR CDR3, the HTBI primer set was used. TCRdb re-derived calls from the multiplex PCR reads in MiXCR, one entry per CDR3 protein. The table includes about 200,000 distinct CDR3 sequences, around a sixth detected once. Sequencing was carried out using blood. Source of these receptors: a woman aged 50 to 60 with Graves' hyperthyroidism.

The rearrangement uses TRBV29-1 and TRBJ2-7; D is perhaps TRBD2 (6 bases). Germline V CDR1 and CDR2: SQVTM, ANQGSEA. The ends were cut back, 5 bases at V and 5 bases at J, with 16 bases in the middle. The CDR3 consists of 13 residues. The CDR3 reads CSVLSLPGDEQYF. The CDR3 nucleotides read TGCAGCGTTCTCAGCCTCCCGGGGGACGAGCAGTACTTC.

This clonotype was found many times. DNA for the CDR3: TGTGCCAGCAGTACAGGGGGCGCGTTTGGCTACACCTTC. Residues: CASSTGGAFGYTF. V gene TRBV27 combines with J gene TRBJ1-2, with 9 bases lining up with TRBD1. CDR3 length equals 13 residues. Per germline, CDR1 MNHEY and CDR2 SMNVEV (reference sequence). Trimming cost V 5 bases and J 7 bases; bases outside gene matches: 5.

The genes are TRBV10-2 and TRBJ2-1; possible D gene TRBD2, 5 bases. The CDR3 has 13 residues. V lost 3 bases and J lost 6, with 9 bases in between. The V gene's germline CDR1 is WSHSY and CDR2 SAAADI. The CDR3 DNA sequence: TGCGCCAGCAGTGAACTAGTCGGCAATGAGCAGTTCTTC. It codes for CASSELVGNEQFF.

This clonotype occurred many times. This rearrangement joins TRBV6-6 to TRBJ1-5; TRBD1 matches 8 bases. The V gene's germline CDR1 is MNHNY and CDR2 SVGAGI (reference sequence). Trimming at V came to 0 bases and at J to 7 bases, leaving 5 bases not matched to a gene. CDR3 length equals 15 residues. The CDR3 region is CASSYSSTGAQPQHF. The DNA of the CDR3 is TGTGCCAGCAGTTACTCGTCGACAGGGGCACAGCCCCAGCATTTT.

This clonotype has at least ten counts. CDR3 in DNA: TGTGCCAGCAGTTTGGCCTATCAGCCCCAGCATTTT. This codes for CASSLAYQPQHF. The J gene is TRBJ1-5, the V gene TRBV28; D is unclear. This CDR3 comprises 12 residues. Between the trimmed V and J ends, which lost 3 bases and 5 bases, there was a span of 5 bases. Germline V gives CDR1 MDHEN, CDR2 SYDVKM. Together with reference TRBV28 and TRBJ1-5, the CDR3 gives the full variable domain: DVKVTQSSRYLVKRTGEKVFLECVQDMDHENMFWYRQDPGLGLRLIYFSYDVKMKEKGDIPEGYSVSREKKERFSLILESASTNQTSMYLCASSLAYQPQHFGDGTRLSIL.

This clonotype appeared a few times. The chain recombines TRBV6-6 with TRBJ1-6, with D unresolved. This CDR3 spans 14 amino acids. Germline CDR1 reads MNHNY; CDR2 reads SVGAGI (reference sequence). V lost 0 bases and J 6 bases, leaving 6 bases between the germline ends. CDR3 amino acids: CASSYSGSNSPLHF. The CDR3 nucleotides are TGTGCCAGCAGTTACTCGGGTAGTAATTCACCCCTCCACTTT.

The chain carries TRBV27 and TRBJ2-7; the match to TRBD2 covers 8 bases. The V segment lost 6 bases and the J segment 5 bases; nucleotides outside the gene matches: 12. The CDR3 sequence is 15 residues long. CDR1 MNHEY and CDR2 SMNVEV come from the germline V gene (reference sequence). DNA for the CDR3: TGTGCCAGCAGCGTCTTAAGCGGGAGTTCGGACGAGCAGTACTTC. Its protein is CASSVLSGSSDEQYF.

CDR3 in amino acids: CAISESEGYQPQHF. In DNA form, the CDR3 reads TGTGCCATCAGTGAGTCGGAAGGGTATCAGCCCCAGCATTTT. The chain links TRBV10-3 to TRBJ1-5; the D is unclear. This CDR3 is 14 amino acids long. Trimming took off 0 bases at V and 5 bases at J, with 8 bases between the two ends. CDR1 and CDR2 (germline): ENHRY, SYGVKD.

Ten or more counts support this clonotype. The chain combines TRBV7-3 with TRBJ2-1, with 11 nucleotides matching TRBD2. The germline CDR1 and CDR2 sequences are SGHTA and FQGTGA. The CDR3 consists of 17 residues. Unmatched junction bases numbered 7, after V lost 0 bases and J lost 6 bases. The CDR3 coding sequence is TGTGCCAGCAGCTTAACGACTAGCGGGGTTAGGACCAATGAGCAGTTCTTC. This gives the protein CASSLTTSGVRTNEQFF. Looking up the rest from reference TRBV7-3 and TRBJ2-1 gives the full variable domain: GAGVSQTPSNKVTEKGKYVELRCDPISGHTALYWYRQSLGQGPEFLIYFQGTGAADDSGLPNDRFFAVRPEGSVSTLKIQRTERGDSAVYLCASSLTTSGVRTNEQFFGPGTRLTVL.

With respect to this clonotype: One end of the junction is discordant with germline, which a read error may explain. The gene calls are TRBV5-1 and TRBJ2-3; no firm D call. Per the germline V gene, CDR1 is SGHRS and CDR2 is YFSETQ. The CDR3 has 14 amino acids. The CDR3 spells CASSLTKQSDTQYF. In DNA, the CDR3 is TGCGCTAGCAGCTTGACCAAACAGTCTGATACGCAGTATTTT.

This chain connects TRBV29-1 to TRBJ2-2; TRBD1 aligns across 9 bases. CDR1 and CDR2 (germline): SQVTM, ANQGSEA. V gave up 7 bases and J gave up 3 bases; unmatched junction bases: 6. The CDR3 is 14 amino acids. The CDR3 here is CSGGDRADTGELFF. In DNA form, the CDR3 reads TGCAGCGGTGGGGACAGGGCGGACACCGGGGAGCTGTTTTTT.

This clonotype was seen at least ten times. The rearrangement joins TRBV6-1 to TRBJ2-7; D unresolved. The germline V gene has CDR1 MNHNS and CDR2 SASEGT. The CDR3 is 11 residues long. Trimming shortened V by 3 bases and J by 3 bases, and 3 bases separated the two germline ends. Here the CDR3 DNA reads TGTGCCAGCAGTGACAACTACGAGCAGTACTTC. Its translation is CASSDNYEQYF.

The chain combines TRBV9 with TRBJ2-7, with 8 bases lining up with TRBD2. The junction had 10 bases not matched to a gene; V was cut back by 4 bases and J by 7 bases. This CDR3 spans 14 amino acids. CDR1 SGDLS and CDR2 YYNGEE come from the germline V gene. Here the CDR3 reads CASSLTSGSGEQYF. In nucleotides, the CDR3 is TGTGCCAGCAGCCTTACTAGCGGATCGGGTGAGCAGTACTTC. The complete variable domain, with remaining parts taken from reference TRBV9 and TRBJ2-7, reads DSGVTQTPKHLITATGQRVTLRCSPRSGDLSVYWYQQSLDQGLQFLIQYYNGEERAKGNILERFSAQQFPDLHSELNLSSLELGDSALYFCASSLTSGSGEQYFGPGTRLTVT.

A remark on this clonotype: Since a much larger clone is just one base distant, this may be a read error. In DNA, the CDR3 is TGTGCCCTCCGGTCTAGCGGGACGGGCGAGCAGTTCTTC. It encodes CALRSSGTGEQFF. This sequence joins TRBV5-4 and TRBJ2-1; 9 bases map to TRBD2. J gave up 10 bases and V 10 bases, and 12 bases lay outside the gene matches. Germline V CDR1 and CDR2: SGHNT, YYREEE (reference sequence). The CDR3 is 13 amino acids.

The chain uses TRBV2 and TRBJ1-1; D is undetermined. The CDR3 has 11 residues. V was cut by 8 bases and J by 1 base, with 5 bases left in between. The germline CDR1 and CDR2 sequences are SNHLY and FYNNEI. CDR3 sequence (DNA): TGTGCCAGCGCTCCGAACACTGAAGCTTTCTTT. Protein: CASAPNTEAFF. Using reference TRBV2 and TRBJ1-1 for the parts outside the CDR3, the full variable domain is EPEVTQTPSHQVTQMGQEVILRCVPISNHLYFYWYRQILGQKVEFLVSFYNNEISEKSEIFDDQFSVERPDGSNFTLKIRSTKLEDSAMYFCASAPNTEAFFGQGTRLTVV.

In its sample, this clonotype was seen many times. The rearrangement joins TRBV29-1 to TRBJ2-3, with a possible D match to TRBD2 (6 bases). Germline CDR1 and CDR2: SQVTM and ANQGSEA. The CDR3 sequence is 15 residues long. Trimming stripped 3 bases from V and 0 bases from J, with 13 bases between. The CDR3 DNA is TGCAGCGTTGACTTACTAGCAGTCAGCACAGATACGCAGTATTTT. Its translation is CSVDLLAVSTDTQYF.

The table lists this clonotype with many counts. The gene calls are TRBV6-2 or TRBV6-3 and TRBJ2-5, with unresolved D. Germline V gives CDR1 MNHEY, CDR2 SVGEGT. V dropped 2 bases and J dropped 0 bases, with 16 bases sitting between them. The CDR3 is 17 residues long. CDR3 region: CASSYARNELYQETQYF. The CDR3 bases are TGTGCCAGCAGTTACGCCAGGAACGAACTTTACCAAGAGACCCAGTACTTC.

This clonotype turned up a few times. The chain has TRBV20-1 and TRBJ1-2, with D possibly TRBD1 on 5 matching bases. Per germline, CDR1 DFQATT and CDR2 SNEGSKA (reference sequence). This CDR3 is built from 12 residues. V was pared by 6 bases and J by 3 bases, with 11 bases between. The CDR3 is CSASTGDYGYTF. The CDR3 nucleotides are TGCAGTGCCTCAACGGGGGACTATGGCTACACCTTC.

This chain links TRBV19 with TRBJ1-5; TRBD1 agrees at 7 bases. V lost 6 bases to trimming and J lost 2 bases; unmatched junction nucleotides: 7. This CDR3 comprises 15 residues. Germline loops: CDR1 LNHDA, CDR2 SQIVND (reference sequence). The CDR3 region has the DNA TGTGCCAGTAGAAACAGGGGTTTGGGCAATCAGCCCCAGCATTTT. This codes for CASRNRGLGNQPQHF.

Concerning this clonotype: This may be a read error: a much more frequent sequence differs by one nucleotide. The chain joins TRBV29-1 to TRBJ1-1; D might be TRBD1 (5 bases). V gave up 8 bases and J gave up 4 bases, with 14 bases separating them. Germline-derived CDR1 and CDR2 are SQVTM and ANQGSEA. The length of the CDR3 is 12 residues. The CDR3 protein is CSINQGATEAFF. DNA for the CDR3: TGCAGCATTAATCAGGGTGCCACTGAAGCTTTCTTT.

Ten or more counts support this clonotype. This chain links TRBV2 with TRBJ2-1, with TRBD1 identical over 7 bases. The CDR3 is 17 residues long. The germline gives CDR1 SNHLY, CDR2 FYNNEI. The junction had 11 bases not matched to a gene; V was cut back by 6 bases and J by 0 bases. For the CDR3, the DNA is TGTGCCAGCAGAAATACCGGGACAGAAAGCTCCTACAATGAGCAGTTCTTC. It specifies CASRNTGTESSYNEQFF.

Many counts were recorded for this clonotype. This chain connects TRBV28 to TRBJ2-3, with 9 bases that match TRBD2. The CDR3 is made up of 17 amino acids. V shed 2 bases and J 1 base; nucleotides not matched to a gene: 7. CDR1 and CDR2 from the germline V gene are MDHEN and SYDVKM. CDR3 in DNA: TGTGCCAGCAGTTTAGCGGGAGGGCCGTTTGGCACAGATACGCAGTATTTT. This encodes CASSLAGGPFGTDTQYF.

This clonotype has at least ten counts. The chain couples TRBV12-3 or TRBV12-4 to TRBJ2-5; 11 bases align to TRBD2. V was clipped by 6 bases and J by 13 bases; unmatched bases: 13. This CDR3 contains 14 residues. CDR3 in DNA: TGTGCCAGCAGCCTCTCGGGACTAGCGGTTCCTACGTACTTC. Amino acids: CASSLSGLAVPTYF.

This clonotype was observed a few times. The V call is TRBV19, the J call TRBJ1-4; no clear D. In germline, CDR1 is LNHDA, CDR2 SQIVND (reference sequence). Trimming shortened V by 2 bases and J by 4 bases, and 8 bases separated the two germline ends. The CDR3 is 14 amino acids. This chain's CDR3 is CASSIQSHNEKLFF. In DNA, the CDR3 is TGTGCCAGTAGTATACAGTCTCATAATGAAAAACTGTTTTTT.

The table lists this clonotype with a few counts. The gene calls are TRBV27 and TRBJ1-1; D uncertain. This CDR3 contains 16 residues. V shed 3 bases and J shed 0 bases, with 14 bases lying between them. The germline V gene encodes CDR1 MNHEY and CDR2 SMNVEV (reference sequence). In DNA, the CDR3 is TGTGCCAGCAGTTTCGGTGGACCTGCTATGAACACTGAAGCTTTCTTT. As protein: CASSFGGPAMNTEAFF.

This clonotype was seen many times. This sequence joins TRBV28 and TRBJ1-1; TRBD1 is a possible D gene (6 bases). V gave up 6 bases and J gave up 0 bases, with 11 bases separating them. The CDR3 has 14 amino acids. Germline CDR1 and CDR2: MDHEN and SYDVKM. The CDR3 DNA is TGTGCCAGCAGAATAACAGGGATGAACACTGAAGCTTTCTTT. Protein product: CASRITGMNTEAFF. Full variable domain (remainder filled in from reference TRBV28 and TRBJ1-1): DVKVTQSSRYLVKRTGEKVFLECVQDMDHENMFWYRQDPGLGLRLIYFSYDVKMKEKGDIPEGYSVSREKKERFSLILESASTNQTSMYLCASRITGMNTEAFFGQGTRLTVV.